This T cell receptor beta chain appears in the sequencing data of a study of blood T cell repertoires in COVID-19. Study as a whole: Samples taken during acute and convalescent COVID-19 were collected in the United States, Italy and Spain. Nucleic acid was either cDNA or gDNA, and it came from T cells, B-cell-depleted T cells, or PBMCs.

Clones were sequenced by immunoSEQ multiplex PCR, and TCRdb holds only the in-frame ones, with some missing. Altogether about 330,000 clones are present, 80% to 90% being singletons, with the ten largest covering around 9.9%. The CDR3 has 16 residues. V lost 5 bases and J lost 0, with 13 bases in between. Germline values: CDR1 SGHAT, CDR2 FQNNGV. Sequencing was done on a sample of peripheral blood. The rearrangement links TRBV11-2 to TRBJ2-2, with TRBD2 as a possible D gene (5 bases). The sequence derives from a man under 40 with COVID-19, enrolled during active disease. The CDR3 loop is CASSPEGSANTGELFF. Written as DNA, the CDR3 is TGTGCCAGCAGCCCCGAGGGAAGCGCGAACACCGGGGAGCTGTTTTTT.